The 10 T cell receptor beta chains in this list originate from one sample, sequenced in a study of brain metastases from non-small cell lung cancer. This table comes from immunoSEQ multiplex PCR, and its TCRdb copy is limited to in-frame clones, with some not included. The table records 14,000 to 15,000 clones, approximately 83% of them present only once. What was sequenced was primary lung tumor tissue. These receptors all stem from a donor at least 40 years old with non-small cell lung cancer.

The rearrangement uses TRBV24-1 and TRBJ2-2; D may be TRBD2 (5 bases). This CDR3 region has 17 residues. Per the germline V gene, CDR1 is KGHDR and CDR2 is SFDVKD. V dropped 2 bases and J dropped 0 bases, with 12 bases sitting between them. The CDR3 loop is CATSDSQAGANTGELFF. CDR3 nucleotides: TGTGCCACCAGTGATTCACAAGCCGGGGCGAACACCGGGGAGCTGTTTTTT.

The V call is TRBV6-2 or TRBV6-3, the J call TRBJ1-5; D is possibly TRBD1 (5 bases). Looked up from germline, CDR1 is MNHEY and CDR2 is SVGEGT. V shed 0 bases and J shed 9 bases, with 18 bases lying between them. The CDR3 has 16 residues. The CDR3 coding sequence is TGTGCCAGCAGTTACTCGGGTCTAAGTTTTAGGGGGCCCCAGCATTTT. As protein: CASSYSGLSFRGPQHF.

CDR3 protein: CASSWTGPNEKLFF. CDR3 bases: TGTGCCAGCAGCTGGACAGGGCCTAATGAAAAACTGTTTTTT. This chain connects TRBV7-9 to TRBJ1-4, with 8 bases that match TRBD1. Germline V CDR1 and CDR2: SEHNR, FQNEAQ (reference sequence). J lost 3 bases, V lost 4 bases, and 1 base had no gene match. This CDR3 is 14 amino acids long.

The gene calls are TRBV6-5 and TRBJ2-2, with D possibly being TRBD1 (5 bases). Germline V lookup: CDR1 MNHEY, CDR2 SVGAGI. This CDR3 has 14 amino acids. The V gene lost 6 bases and the J gene lost 5 bases, with 13 bases spanning the gap. Written as DNA, the CDR3 is TGTGCCAGCAGGTCAAACCAGGGTACCGGGGAGCTGTTTTTT. Amino acids: CASRSNQGTGELFF.

The chain is built from TRBV5-6 and TRBJ1-6; D uncertain. In germline, CDR1 is SGHDT, CDR2 YYEEEE. This CDR3 is built from 14 residues. V lost 0 bases, J lost 6 bases, and 7 bases lay in between. CDR3 loop: CASSLGSFNSPLHF. The CDR3 DNA reads as TGTGCCAGCAGCTTGGGGAGCTTTAATTCACCCCTCCACTTT.

This clone is labeled as medium-sized. The rearrangement joins TRBV27 to TRBJ1-2, with 7 bases that match TRBD1. V shed 5 bases, J shed 4 bases, and the junction held 4 bases outside the gene matches. The CDR3 spans 13 residues. CDR1 and CDR2 from the germline V gene are MNHEY and SMNVEV (reference sequence). The CDR3 sequence is CASSAGTAYGYTF. CDR3 DNA sequence: TGTGCCAGCAGTGCCGGGACAGCCTATGGCTACACCTTC.

The chain has TRBV2 and TRBJ1-5; perhaps TRBD1 as D (6 bases). V gave up 3 bases and J gave up 3 bases, with 12 bases separating them. CDR1 and CDR2 (germline): SNHLY, FYNNEI. This CDR3 has 15 amino acids. The CDR3 DNA reads TGTGCCAGCAGTGATAGGGGGGCGGTCAATCAGCCCCAGCATTTT. It translates to CASSDRGAVNQPQHF.

The V call is TRBV6-4, the J call TRBJ2-3; no clear D gene. The CDR3 is made up of 14 amino acids. The germline V gene encodes CDR1 MRHNA and CDR2 SNTAGT. The V and J ends lost 0 bases and 1 base respectively, with 5 bases between them. The DNA of the CDR3 is TGTGCCAGCAGTGACTCGGTGCGCACAGATACGCAGTATTTT. It specifies CASSDSVRTDTQYF.

V gene TRBV7-9 combines with J gene TRBJ1-3, with no clear D. Germline CDR1 reads SEHNR; CDR2 reads FQNEAQ (reference sequence). This CDR3 is 14 amino acids long. Trimming cost V 2 bases and J 4 bases, with 9 bases left between them. The CDR3 spells CASSLKGAGNTIYF. Here the CDR3 DNA reads TGTGCCAGCAGCTTAAAAGGCGCCGGAAACACCATATATTTT.

This chain connects TRBV4-1 to TRBJ2-5; 10 bases are a match to TRBD1. The CDR3 spans 16 residues. V shed 1 base, J shed 4 bases, and the junction held 6 bases outside the gene matches. Germline CDR1 is MGHRA and CDR2 is YSYEKL. In DNA form, the CDR3 reads TGCGCCAGCAGCCAAGTGTCGAGACAGGGGGCAGAGACCCAGTACTTC. This translates into CASSQVSRQGAETQYF.